A selection of T cell receptor beta chains follows, all from one sample in a study of vaccination effects on CD4 cells after COVID-19. No antigen has been identified for these receptors. Assay used: immunoSEQ multiplex PCR; TCRdb lists only in-frame clones, some missing. This table holds approximately 68,000 clones, around 81% found once. Sequences were derived from CD4+ T cells from PBMCs cultured with SARS-CoV-2 spike peptides, sampled before COVID-19 vaccination. The receptors come from a human donor who received a COVID-19 vaccine. The CDR3 runs from the conserved cysteine through the conserved F or W. Fields, in order: CDR3 protein, V gene.

CASRDSYSGNTIYF TRBV6-6
CASSPWAGTGNQPQHF TRBV6-2/TRBV6-3
CASSPQGQVVQPQHF TRBV18
CASSVSGRVGGADTQYF TRBV9
CASSLAGGNSYNEQFF TRBV11-1
CASSFYGTEETQYF TRBV5-1
CASSADGTSTDTQYF TRBV7-3
CASSLAASGAGELFF TRBV5-1
CASSLAVSSSGNTIYF TRBV7-2
CASSFQGPNTGELFF TRBV7-9
CAWSTPGQQETQYF TRBV30
CASILGGQQETQYF TRBV2
CSGGTVYGYTF TRBV29-1
CASTPNSRGTGGRTF TRBV6-5
CASSAQVKGVTGELFF TRBV5-4
CASSERGGRVTGELFF TRBV6-1
CASRGLGKETQYF TRBV30
CASGWETQYF TRBV2
CASSQLDGSGDQETQYF TRBV4-1
CASSRSETETQYF TRBV7-9
CASSSRGGGANVLTF TRBV3-1/TRBV3-2
CASSESGLAGGTDTQYF TRBV10-1
CASPQGLAGFSSTDTQYF TRBV5-8
CASSPDRAHTEAFF TRBV18
CASSLGGGGQRNTIYF TRBV7-9
CASSRDRDGRGETQYF TRBV7-9
CAWSRSYGYTF TRBV30
CASSELTGYGYTF TRBV6-1
CASSFSTGTDTQYF TRBV7-3
CASSRGGVNTGELFF TRBV6-5
CASSRRTGSTEKLFF TRBV7-9
CASSQDRYNSPLHF TRBV18
CASSVGAGDKTEAFF TRBV9
CASSPRQGGTGELFF TRBV9
CASRPLRVVGTQYF TRBV6-5
CASSYKQQNQPQHF TRBV6-6
CSVEGEAGSTDTQYF TRBV29-1
CASSSRRTGGAGQPQHF TRBV7-2
CASSQRGLAGGGPDTQYF TRBV4-1
CASSLEVGRATNEKLFF TRBV7-9
CASSLTQGALGGNTIYF TRBV5-1